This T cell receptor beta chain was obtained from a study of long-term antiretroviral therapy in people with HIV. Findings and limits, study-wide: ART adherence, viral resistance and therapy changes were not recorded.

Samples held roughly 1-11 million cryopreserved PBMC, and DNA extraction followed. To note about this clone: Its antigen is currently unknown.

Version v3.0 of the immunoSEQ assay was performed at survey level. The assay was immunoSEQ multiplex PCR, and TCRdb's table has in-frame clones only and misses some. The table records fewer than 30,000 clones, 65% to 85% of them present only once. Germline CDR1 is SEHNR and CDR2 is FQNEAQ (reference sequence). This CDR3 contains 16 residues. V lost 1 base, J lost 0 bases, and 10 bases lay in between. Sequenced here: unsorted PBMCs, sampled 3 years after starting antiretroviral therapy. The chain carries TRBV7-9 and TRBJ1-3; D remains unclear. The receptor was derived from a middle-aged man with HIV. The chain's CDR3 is CASSLVAASSGNTIYF. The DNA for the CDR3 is TGTGCCAGCAGCTTAGTGGCAGCATCCTCTGGAAACACCATATATTTT.